These 27 T cell receptor beta chains were all obtained from the same sample, sequenced in a study of cytomegalovirus exposure and HLA in healthy donors. With 60 Vbeta and 13 Jbeta primers, the PCR was carried out. TCRdb's table, derived via immunoSEQ multiplex PCR, lists solely in-frame clones and lacks some. The sample records 100,000 to 150,000 clones, roughly 85% being singletons. The sequenced material came from PBMCs. The origin of the receptors is a man between 18 and 35 years old in good health and CMV-seropositive.

The V call is TRBV6-1, the J call TRBJ1-2; D possibly corresponds to TRBD1 (5 bases). V shed 0 bases and J shed 4 bases, with 9 bases lying between them. CDR1 is MNHNS, CDR2 SASEGT, per germline. The CDR3 runs to 14 residues. CDR3 nucleotides: TGTGCCAGCAGTGAAGCGCGACAGACCTATGGCTACACCTTC. Translating gives CASSEARQTYGYTF.

The chain has TRBV10-2 and TRBJ1-1; tentative D call: TRBD1 (5 bases). The CDR3 totals 12 residues. The V gene lost 0 bases and the J gene lost 10 bases, with 9 bases spanning the gap. Germline V lookup: CDR1 WSHSY, CDR2 SAAADI. CDR3 sequence reads: CASSESGGRAFF. The CDR3 DNA reads TGCGCCAGCAGTGAGTCCGGGGGGAGAGCTTTCTTT.

This clone was seen once. V gene TRBV4-1 combines with J gene TRBJ2-1; D might be TRBD2 (7 bases). Germline values: CDR1 MGHRA, CDR2 YSYEKL. The CDR3 runs to 17 residues. V was pared by 0 bases and J by 6 bases, with 18 bases between. The CDR3 sequence: CASSQDVRGGGGNEQFF. CDR3 DNA sequence: TGCGCCAGCAGCCAAGACGTTAGAGGGGGGGGCGGCAATGAGCAGTTCTTC.

This rearrangement joins TRBV21-1 to TRBJ2-1; the table assigns TRBD2, which was not confirmed against the DNA. TRBV21-1 is recorded as a pseudogene. The CDR3 totals 16 residues. The CDR3 region is CASSKGAGASYNEQFF. The CDR3 DNA reads as TGTGCCAGCAGCAAAGGGGCGGGGGCATCCTACAATGAGCAGTTCTTC.

V gene TRBV7-6 combines with J gene TRBJ1-1; D unclear. The germline CDR1 and CDR2 sequences are SGHVS and FNYEAQ. This CDR3 contains 16 residues. Trimming took 1 base from V and 0 from J, leaving 12 bases between them. This CDR3 reads CASSLVNGLMNTEAFF. For the CDR3, the DNA is TGTGCCAGCAGCTTAGTGAACGGACTCATGAACACTGAAGCTTTCTTT.

V is TRBV19 and J is TRBJ1-1; D not resolved. This CDR3 has 13 amino acids. Trimming removed 6 bases from V and 2 bases from J, with 10 bases in between. Germline CDR1 LNHDA, CDR2 SQIVND (reference sequence). The CDR3 DNA is TGTGCCAGTAGGAGAGAACGTAACACTGAAGCTTTCTTT. It yields the protein CASRRERNTEAFF.

CDR3 residues: CAWSVLGGNEQFF. For the CDR3, the DNA is TGTGCCTGGAGTGTACTCGGGGGAAATGAGCAGTTCTTC. The chain joins TRBV30 to TRBJ2-1, with D maybe TRBD2 (6 bases). Germline values: CDR1 GTSNPN, CDR2 SVGIG (reference sequence). The CDR3 loop spans 13 amino acids. V lost 0 bases, J lost 7 bases, and 10 bases lay in between.

This CDR3 is CASRISGSDTQYF. The CDR3 DNA reads TGTGCCAGCAGGATTTCAGGGTCAGATACGCAGTATTTT. The chain is built from TRBV27 and TRBJ2-3, with D possibly being TRBD1 (5 bases). V lost 6 bases, J lost 4 bases, and 11 bases lay in between. The CDR3 contains 13 residues. CDR1 is MNHEY and CDR2 is SMNVEV in the germline V gene (reference sequence).

The chain links TRBV6-5 to TRBJ2-5; D gene ambiguous. The length of the CDR3 is 13 residues. The V gene's germline CDR1 is MNHEY and CDR2 SVGAGI. Trimming shortened V by 5 bases and J by 11 bases, and 18 bases separated the two germline ends. The CDR3 DNA reads as TGTGCCAGCAGTACCTCCAATAGTAGAGAGCAGTACTTC. Its protein is CASSTSNSREQYF.

The chain combines TRBV2 with TRBJ2-7; D unresolved. This CDR3 region has 11 residues. Deletions cut 3 bases from V and 3 bases from J, with 3 bases between. The V gene's germline CDR1 is SNHLY and CDR2 FYNNEI. The CDR3 loop reads CASSDSYEQYF. In DNA form, the CDR3 reads TGTGCCAGCAGTGACAGCTACGAGCAGTACTTC.

This chain connects TRBV6-5 to TRBJ1-2, with D possibly matching TRBD1 (5 bases). This CDR3 has 14 residues. Between the trimmed V and J ends, which lost 2 bases and 3 bases, there was a span of 10 bases. Germline V gives CDR1 MNHEY, CDR2 SVGAGI. CDR3 protein: CASSYLKGDYGYTF. DNA for the CDR3: TGTGCCAGCAGTTACCTCAAAGGGGACTATGGCTACACCTTC.

The rearrangement links TRBV10-1 to TRBJ2-1, with 12 bases that match TRBD2. The trim removed 5 bases at V and 0 bases at J, leaving 2 bases unmatched. CDR3 length: 16 amino acids. Germline CDR1 is WNHNN and CDR2 is SYGVQD (reference sequence). The CDR3 DNA sequence: TGCGCCAGCAGTAGACTAGCGGGGGTCTCCTACAATGAGCAGTTCTTC. It yields the protein CASSRLAGVSYNEQFF.

The chain employs TRBV2 and TRBJ1-4; 11 bases match TRBD1. J lost 3 bases, V lost 5 bases, and 8 bases had no gene match. CDR1 and CDR2 (germline): SNHLY, FYNNEI. This CDR3 spans 17 amino acids. CDR3 DNA: TGTGCCAGCAGTTCAGGACAGGGGGCTAGGGCTAATGAAAAACTGTTTTTT. Its protein is CASSSGQGARANEKLFF. The complete variable domain, with remaining parts taken from reference TRBV2 and TRBJ1-4, reads EPEVTQTPSHQVTQMGQEVILRCVPISNHLYFYWYRQILGQKVEFLVSFYNNEISEKSEIFDDQFSVERPDGSNFTLKIRSTKLEDSAMYFCASSSGQGARANEKLFFGSGTQLSVL.

The V gene is TRBV13, the J gene TRBJ1-3; the D gene is possibly TRBD1 (6 bases). V shed 5 bases and J shed 4 bases, with 12 bases lying between them. The CDR3 has 14 amino acids. In germline, CDR1 is PRHDT, CDR2 FYEKMQ (reference sequence). CDR3 DNA sequence: TGTGCCAGCAGCCCAGACAGGCCGGGAAACACCATATATTTT. Translating gives CASSPDRPGNTIYF. The complete variable domain, with remaining parts taken from reference TRBV13 and TRBJ1-3, reads AAGVIQSPRHLIKEKRETATLKCYPIPRHDTVYWYQQGPGQDPQFLISFYEKMQSDKGSIPDRFSAQQFSDYHSELNMSSLELGDSALYFCASSPDRPGNTIYFGEGSWLTVV.

Turning to this clone: The same CDR3 can be traced to other DNA sequences in this sample. The V gene is TRBV27, the J gene TRBJ1-2; D gene uncertain. The V gene's germline CDR1 is MNHEY and CDR2 SMNVEV (reference sequence). The length of the CDR3 is 13 residues. Trimming took off 2 bases at V and 2 bases at J, with 6 bases between the two ends. The CDR3 loop is CASSLGLNYGYTF. CDR3 nucleotide sequence: TGTGCCAGCAGTTTAGGCCTCAACTATGGCTACACCTTC.

This chain connects TRBV7-6 to TRBJ1-2; tentatively, D is TRBD1 (5 bases). Germline CDR1 SGHVS, CDR2 FNYEAQ. Trimming shortened V by 1 base and J by 3 bases, and 12 bases separated the two germline ends. The length of the CDR3 is 15 residues. The CDR3 is CASSLDPRGDYGYTF. CDR3 coding DNA: TGTGCCAGCAGCTTAGATCCAAGGGGTGACTATGGCTACACCTTC.

The CDR3 DNA reads as TGTGCCAGCAGCTGGGGGGACAGCTCTAACTATGGCTACACCTTC. This encodes CASSWGDSSNYGYTF. V gene TRBV7-9 combines with J gene TRBJ1-2; the match to TRBD1 covers 7 bases. This CDR3 spans 15 amino acids. CDR1 and CDR2 from the germline V gene are SEHNR and FQNEAQ (reference sequence). The ends lost 4 bases at V and 0 bases at J; junction bases unmatched: 5.

The chain joins TRBV2 to TRBJ2-6, with 9 bases lining up with TRBD1. The V gene's germline CDR1 is SNHLY and CDR2 FYNNEI. With 2 bases clipped from V and 0 bases from J, the junction kept 5 bases outside the gene matches. The CDR3 is made up of 18 amino acids. The chain's CDR3 is CASSERDREFSGANVLTF. The CDR3 region has the DNA TGTGCCAGCAGTGAAAGGGACAGGGAATTCTCTGGGGCCAACGTCCTGACTTTC.

The chain is built from TRBV7-3 and TRBJ2-5; a weak D match, TRBD2 (7 bases). Trimming took off 3 bases at V and 1 base at J, with 9 bases between the two ends. This CDR3 comprises 14 residues. CDR1 and CDR2 from the germline V gene are SGHTA and FQGTGA. CDR3 bases: TGTGCCAGCAGCTTGGGGGGGCCCCAAGAGACCCAGTACTTC. Protein: CASSLGGPQETQYF.

The chain combines TRBV6-4 with TRBJ2-3, with TRBD2 identical over 8 bases. V shed 0 bases, J shed 3 bases, and the junction held 5 bases outside the gene matches. CDR1 is MRHNA, CDR2 SNTAGT, per germline. CDR3 length: 16 residues. CDR3 region: CASSDSPSGGTDTQYF. DNA of the CDR3: TGTGCCAGCAGTGACTCGCCCAGCGGGGGAACAGATACGCAGTATTTT.

The V call is TRBV6-1, the J call TRBJ2-7, with D uncertain. The CDR3 runs 14 residues. V was clipped by 2 bases and J by 1 base, with 9 bases between them. Germline CDR1 reads MNHNS; CDR2 reads SASEGT. The CDR3 sequence is CASSELGSSYEQYF. The DNA for the CDR3 is TGTGCCAGCAGTGAATTGGGCAGTTCCTACGAGCAGTACTTC.

The chain is built from TRBV7-6 and TRBJ2-7; TRBD2 matches at 11 bases. The CDR3 is 16 amino acids. The junction had 6 bases not matched to a gene; V was cut back by 5 bases and J by 0 bases. Looked up from germline, CDR1 is SGHVS and CDR2 is FNYEAQ. CDR3 in DNA: TGTGCCAGCAGCCCTGGGACTAGCGGTGGCTCCTACGAGCAGTACTTC. Protein: CASSPGTSGGSYEQYF.

The chain is built from TRBV4-1 and TRBJ1-2; the D is unclear. Deletions cut 0 bases from V and 6 bases from J, with 8 bases between. The CDR3 is 13 residues long. The germline V gene encodes CDR1 MGHRA and CDR2 YSYEKL. The CDR3 DNA follows: TGCGCCAGCAGCCAAGACTGGCAGAATGGCTACACCTTC. It encodes CASSQDWQNGYTF.

This clone was detected only a few times. The genes are TRBV6-5 and TRBJ2-3, with 9 bases identical to TRBD2. The junction had 2 bases not matched to a gene; V was cut back by 0 bases and J by 4 bases. The CDR3 is made up of 15 amino acids. CDR1 is MNHEY, CDR2 SVGAGI, per germline. CDR3 sequence (DNA): TGTGCCAGCAGTTACTCGCGGGGGGGATCAGATACGCAGTATTTT. It specifies CASSYSRGGSDTQYF.

The rearrangement joins TRBV11-2 to TRBJ1-4; D unclear. The V end lost 2 bases, the J end lost 0 bases, and 10 bases lay between the germline ends. This CDR3 is 16 amino acids long. The V gene's germline CDR1 is SGHAT and CDR2 FQNNGV. DNA of the CDR3: TGTGCCAGCAGCTTACAGCGCATAGCAACTAATGAAAAACTGTTTTTT. Translated, it gives CASSLQRIATNEKLFF.

This clone turned up a few times. This chain connects TRBV30 to TRBJ2-1; 8 nucleotides agree with TRBD2. The CDR3 length is 13 residues. J lost 3 bases, V lost 2 bases, and 0 bases had no gene match. The V gene's germline CDR1 is GTSNPN and CDR2 SVGIG (reference sequence). CDR3 sequence reads: CAWSRGGYNEQFF. The CDR3 nucleotides read TGTGCCTGGAGTCGGGGGGGCTACAATGAGCAGTTCTTC.

The chain recombines TRBV7-2 with TRBJ1-2, with TRBD1 as a possible D gene (6 bases). The CDR3 contains 14 residues. Deletions cut 4 bases from V and 2 bases from J, with 11 bases between. Germline V gene sequence: CDR1 SGHTA, CDR2 FQGNSA. The CDR3 here is CASSSGALNYGYTF. The CDR3 coding sequence is TGTGCCAGCAGCTCAGGGGCTTTGAACTATGGCTACACCTTC.